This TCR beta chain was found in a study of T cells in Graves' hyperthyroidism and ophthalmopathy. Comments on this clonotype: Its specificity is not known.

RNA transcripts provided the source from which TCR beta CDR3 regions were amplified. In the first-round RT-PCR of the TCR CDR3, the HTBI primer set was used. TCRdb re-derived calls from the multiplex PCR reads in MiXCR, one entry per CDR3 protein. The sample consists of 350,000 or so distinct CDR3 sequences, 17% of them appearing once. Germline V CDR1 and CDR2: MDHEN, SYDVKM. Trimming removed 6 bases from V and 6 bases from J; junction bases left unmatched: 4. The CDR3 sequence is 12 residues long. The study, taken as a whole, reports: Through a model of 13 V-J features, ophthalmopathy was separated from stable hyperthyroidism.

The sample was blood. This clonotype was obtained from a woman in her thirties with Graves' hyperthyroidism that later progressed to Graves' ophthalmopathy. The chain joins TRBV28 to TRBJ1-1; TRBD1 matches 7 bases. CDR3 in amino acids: CASRLDRAEAFF. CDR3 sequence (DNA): TGTGCCAGCAGACTAGACAGGGCTGAAGCTTTCTTT.